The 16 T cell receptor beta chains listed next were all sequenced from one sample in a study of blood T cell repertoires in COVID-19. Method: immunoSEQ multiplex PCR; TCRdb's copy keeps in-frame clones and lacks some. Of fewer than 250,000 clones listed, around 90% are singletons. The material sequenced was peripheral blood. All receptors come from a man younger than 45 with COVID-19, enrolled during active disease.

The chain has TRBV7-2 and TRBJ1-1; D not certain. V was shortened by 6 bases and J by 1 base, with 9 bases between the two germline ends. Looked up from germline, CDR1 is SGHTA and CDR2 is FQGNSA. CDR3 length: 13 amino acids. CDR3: CASSLTPNTEAFF. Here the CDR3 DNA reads TGTGCCAGCAGTCTAACCCCGAACACTGAAGCTTTCTTT.

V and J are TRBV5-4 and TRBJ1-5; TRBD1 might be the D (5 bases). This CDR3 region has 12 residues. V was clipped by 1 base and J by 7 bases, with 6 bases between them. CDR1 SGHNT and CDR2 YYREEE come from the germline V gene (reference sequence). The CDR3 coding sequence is TGTGCCAGCAGCTTGCGGGGGCAGCCCCAGCATTTT. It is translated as CASSLRGQPQHF.

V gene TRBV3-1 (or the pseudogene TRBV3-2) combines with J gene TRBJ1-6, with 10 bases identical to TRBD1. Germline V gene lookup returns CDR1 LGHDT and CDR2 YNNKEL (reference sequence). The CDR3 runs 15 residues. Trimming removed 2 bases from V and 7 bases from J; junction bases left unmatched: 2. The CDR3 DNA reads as TGTGCCAGCAGCCAAATGACAGGGGGCAATTCACCCCTCCACTTT. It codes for CASSQMTGGNSPLHF.

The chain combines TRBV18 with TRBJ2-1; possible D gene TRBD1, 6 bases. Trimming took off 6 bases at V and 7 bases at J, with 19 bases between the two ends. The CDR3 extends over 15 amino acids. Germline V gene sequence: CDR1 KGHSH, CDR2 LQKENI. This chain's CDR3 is CASSPYTGMENEQFF. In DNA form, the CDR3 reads TGTGCCAGCTCGCCCTACACAGGGATGGAAAATGAGCAGTTCTTC.

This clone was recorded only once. CDR3 sequence (DNA): TGTGCCAGCAGCCAAGAGGACATAGGGACACGGTACTTC. This sequence encodes CASSQEDIGTRYF. The rearrangement uses TRBV4-2 and TRBJ2-5; the D gene is possibly TRBD1 (6 bases). Per the germline V gene, CDR1 is LGHNA and CDR2 is YNFKEQ. The CDR3 has 13 amino acids. Trimming shortened V by 0 bases and J by 13 bases, and 15 bases separated the two germline ends.

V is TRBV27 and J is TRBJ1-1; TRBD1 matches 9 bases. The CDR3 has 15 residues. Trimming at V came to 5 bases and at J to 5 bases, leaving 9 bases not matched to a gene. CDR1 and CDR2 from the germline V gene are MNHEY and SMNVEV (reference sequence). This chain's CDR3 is CASSRGQGRGTEAFF. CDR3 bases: TGTGCCAGCAGTCGCGGACAGGGGAGAGGGACTGAAGCTTTCTTT.

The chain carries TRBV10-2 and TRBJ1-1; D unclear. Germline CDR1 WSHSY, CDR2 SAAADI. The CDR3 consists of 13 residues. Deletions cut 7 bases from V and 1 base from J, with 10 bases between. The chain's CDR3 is CASNPGTNTEAFF. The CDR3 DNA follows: TGCGCCAGCAATCCAGGTACGAACACTGAAGCTTTCTTT.

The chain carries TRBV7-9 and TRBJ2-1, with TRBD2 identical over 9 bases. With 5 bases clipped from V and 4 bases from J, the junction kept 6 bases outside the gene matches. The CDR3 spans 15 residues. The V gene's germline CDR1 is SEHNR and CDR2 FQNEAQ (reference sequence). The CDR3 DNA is TGTGCCAGCAGCCACCAAGCGGGGGGATACAATGAGCAGTTCTTC. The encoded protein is CASSHQAGGYNEQFF.

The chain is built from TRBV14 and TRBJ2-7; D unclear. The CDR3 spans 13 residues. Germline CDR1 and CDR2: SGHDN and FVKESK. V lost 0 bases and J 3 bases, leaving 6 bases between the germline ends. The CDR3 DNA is TGTGCCAGCAGCCAAGATTACAGCTACGAGCAGTACTTC. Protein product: CASSQDYSYEQYF. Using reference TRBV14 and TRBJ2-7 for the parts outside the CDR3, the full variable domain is EAGVTQFPSHSVIEKGQTVTLRCDPISGHDNLYWYRRVMGKEIKFLLHFVKESKQDESGMPNNRFLAERTGGTYSTLKVQPAELEDSGVYFCASSQDYSYEQYFGPGTRLTVT.

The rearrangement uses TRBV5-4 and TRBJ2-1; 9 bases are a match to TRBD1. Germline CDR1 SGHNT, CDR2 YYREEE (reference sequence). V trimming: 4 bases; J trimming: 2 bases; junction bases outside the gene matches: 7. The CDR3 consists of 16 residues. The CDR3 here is CASSHRTGVTYNEQFF. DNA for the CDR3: TGTGCCAGCAGCCACCGGACAGGGGTGACCTACAATGAGCAGTTCTTC.

CDR3 sequence (DNA): TGTGCCAGCAGCGTGGAGAGGTCTCAGCCCCAGCATTTT. It yields the protein CASSVERSQPQHF. The V and J genes are TRBV27 and TRBJ1-5; D is unclear. This CDR3 contains 13 residues. With 6 bases removed from V and 6 bases from J, the gap between germline ends came to 12 bases. Germline V gene sequence: CDR1 MNHEY, CDR2 SMNVEV (reference sequence).

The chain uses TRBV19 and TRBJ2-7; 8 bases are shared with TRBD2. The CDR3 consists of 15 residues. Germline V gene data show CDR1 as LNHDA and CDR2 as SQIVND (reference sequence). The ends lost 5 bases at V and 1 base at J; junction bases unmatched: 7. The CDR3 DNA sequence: TGTGCCAGTAGTCCGAGACTAGCGCGTTCCTACGAGCAGTACTTC. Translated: CASSPRLARSYEQYF.

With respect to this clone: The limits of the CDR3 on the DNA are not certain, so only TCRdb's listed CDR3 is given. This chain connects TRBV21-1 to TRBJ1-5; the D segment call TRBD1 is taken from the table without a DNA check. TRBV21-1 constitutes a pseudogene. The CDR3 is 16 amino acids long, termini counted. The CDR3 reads CASSKFGQGTNQPQHF.

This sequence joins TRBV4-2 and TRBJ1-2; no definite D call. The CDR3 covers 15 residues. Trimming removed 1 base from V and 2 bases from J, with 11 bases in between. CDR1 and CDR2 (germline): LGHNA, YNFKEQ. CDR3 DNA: TGTGCCAGCAGCCAAGTGAAGGGAGAGAACTATGGCTACACCTTC. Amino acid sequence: CASSQVKGENYGYTF.

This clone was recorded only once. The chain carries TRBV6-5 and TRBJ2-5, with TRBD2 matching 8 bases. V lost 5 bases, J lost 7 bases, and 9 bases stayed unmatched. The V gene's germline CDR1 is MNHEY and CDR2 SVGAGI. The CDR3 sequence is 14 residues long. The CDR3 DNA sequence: TGTGCCAGCAGTACCAGTGGAAGCGGGGGGACCCAGTACTTC. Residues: CASSTSGSGGTQYF.

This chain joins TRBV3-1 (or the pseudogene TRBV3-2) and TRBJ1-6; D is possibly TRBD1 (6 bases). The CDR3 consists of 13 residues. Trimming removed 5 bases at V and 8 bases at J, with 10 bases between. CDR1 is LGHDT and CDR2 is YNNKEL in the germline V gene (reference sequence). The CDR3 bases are TGTGCCAGCAGCGCAGGGGTAGATTCACCCCTCCACTTT. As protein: CASSAGVDSPLHF.